One sample yielded the 10 T cell receptor beta chains listed below, sequenced in a study of identical twins. In TCRdb, the 5' RACE reads were re-called with MiXCR into one record per CDR3 protein. The data contain about 340,000 distinct CDR3 sequences, about 12% of them singletons. These same records also appear under a second study, on yellow fever vaccine responses in identical twins.

Source material: CD8+ T cells sorted from blood. These receptors came from a woman younger than 35 in good health.

The chain uses TRBV21-1 and TRBJ1-1; the table's D call, TRBD1, has no DNA check behind it. TRBV21-1 is classified as a pseudogene. This CDR3 has 9 amino acids. This chain's CDR3 is CASNLQGGF. The CDR3 DNA sequence: TGTGCCAGCAATTTACAGGGAGGTTTT.

This clonotype has more than one count but fewer than ten. The chain combines TRBV29-1 with TRBJ2-3, with a weak D call TRBD2 (5 bases). With 3 bases removed from V and 0 bases from J, the gap between germline ends came to 7 bases. The CDR3 contains 13 residues. Germline CDR1 SQVTM, CDR2 ANQGSEA. CDR3 residues: CSVDSESTDTQYF. The CDR3 bases are TGCAGCGTTGATAGCGAAAGCACAGATACGCAGTATTTT.

This clonotype was found a few times. The rearrangement links TRBV24-1 to TRBJ2-2; D is ambiguous. V lost 4 bases, J lost 3 bases, and 11 bases lay in between. Germline-derived CDR1 and CDR2 are KGHDR and SFDVKD. The CDR3 length is 15 residues. The CDR3 spells CATSEGQIHTGELFF. CDR3 bases: TGTGCCACCAGTGAGGGTCAGATTCACACCGGGGAGCTGTTTTTT.

A few counts support this clonotype. The chain has TRBV20-1 and TRBJ2-1; 9 bases align to TRBD2. CDR3 length: 15 residues. The germline CDR1 and CDR2 sequences are DFQATT and SNEGSKA (reference sequence). V gave up 0 bases and J gave up 5 bases; unmatched junction bases: 5. The CDR3 protein is CSARDRGLADNEQFF. CDR3 sequence (DNA): TGCAGTGCTAGAGATCGGGGACTAGCCGACAATGAGCAGTTCTTC.

This chain connects TRBV7-7 to TRBJ2-1; D not resolved. There are 15 residues in the CDR3. Looked up from germline, CDR1 is SSHAT and CDR2 is FNYEAQ (reference sequence). V lost 5 bases, J lost 5 bases, and 16 bases lay in between. The CDR3 DNA follows: TGTGCCAGCAGCCCCGATGGGGTTAGCCACAATGAGCAGTTCTTC. Translating gives CASSPDGVSHNEQFF.

The rearrangement links TRBV6-1 to TRBJ2-7; 10 bases match TRBD1. The ends lost 3 bases at V and 3 bases at J; junction bases unmatched: 5. CDR1 and CDR2 from the germline V gene are MNHNS and SASEGT. The CDR3 runs to 15 residues. This CDR3 is CASSEGQGRYYEQYV. In DNA form, the CDR3 reads TGTGCCAGCAGTGAGGGACAGGGGAGATACTACGAGCAGTACGTC.

The V call is TRBV5-5, the J call TRBJ2-3; D is possibly TRBD2 (7 bases). The V end was cut by 4 bases, the J end by 6 bases, with 9 bases between. The CDR3 loop spans 12 amino acids. Per the germline V gene, CDR1 is SGHKS and CDR2 is YYEKEE (reference sequence). The CDR3 here is CASSGRGDTQYF. CDR3 nucleotide sequence: TGTGCCAGCAGCGGGAGGGGGGATACGCAGTATTTT.

In this sample, this clonotype turned up many times. The chain combines TRBV25-1 with TRBJ2-3; the D is unclear. This CDR3 is built from 14 residues. The V gene lost 3 bases and the J gene lost 3 bases, with 10 bases spanning the gap. The germline gives CDR1 MGHDK, CDR2 SYGVNS. The CDR3 bases are TGTGCCAGCAGTGAGGTGGCAGTGACAGATACGCAGTATTTT. As protein: CASSEVAVTDTQYF.

The sample holds many counts of this clonotype. The chain joins TRBV12-3 or TRBV12-4 to TRBJ2-1; D remains unclear. This CDR3 spans 14 amino acids. Trimming pared 3 bases from V and 7 bases from J, leaving 13 bases between. This CDR3 reads CASSFSSALNEQFF. DNA for the CDR3: TGTGCCAGCAGTTTTAGTTCGGCGTTGAATGAGCAGTTCTTC.

This clonotype was picked up a small number of times. The chain joins TRBV28 to TRBJ2-3, with TRBD2 identical over 10 bases. Germline V gene sequence: CDR1 MDHEN, CDR2 SYDVKM. V lost 1 base, J lost 2 bases, and 6 bases stayed unmatched. The CDR3 contains 17 residues. As DNA, the CDR3 is TGTGCCAGCAGTTTATACCTAGCGGGAGAGAACACAGATACGCAGTATTTT. It translates to CASSLYLAGENTDTQYF.